The next 8 T cell receptor beta chains were all read from a single sample in a study of blood T cell repertoires in COVID-19 (dated by TCRdb to 2018 to 2020). Libraries were built with the immunoSEQ multiplex PCR assay. The clones in this table, taken by TCRdb from immuneACCESS, are in-frame only. Not every clone is retained; where verified, under half of the shortfall comes from an unresolved V gene, and the cause of the rest is unknown. This sample is represented by about 240,000 clones; around nine tenths of them were singletons. The ten top clones hold approximately 6.8% of the sample. Source material: peripheral blood. The receptors shown here come from a woman between 70 and 85 years old with active or convalescent COVID-19.

This sequence joins TRBV5-6 and TRBJ1-3; no firm D call. There are 13 residues in the CDR3. From germline, CDR1 is SGHDT and CDR2 YYEEEE. The V and J ends lost 2 bases and 0 bases respectively, with 3 bases between them. The CDR3 sequence is CASSFYSGNTIYF. The CDR3 DNA sequence: TGTGCCAGCAGCTTTTACTCTGGAAACACCATATATTTT.

The chain joins TRBV3-1 (or the pseudogene TRBV3-2) to TRBJ2-5; D is unclear. In germline, CDR1 is LGHDT, CDR2 YNNKEL (reference sequence). Trimming removed 6 bases at V and 1 base at J, with 15 bases between. This CDR3 contains 15 residues. CDR3 sequence reads: CASRARLSGQETQYF. The CDR3, as DNA: TGTGCCAGCAGAGCTCGGCTGTCGGGCCAAGAGACCCAGTACTTC.

In DNA, the CDR3 is TGTGCCAGCAGTCCTCGAACCTTCCGAAGCGGCTCTGGGGCCAACGTCCTGACTTTC. Its protein product is CASSPRTFRSGSGANVLTF. The chain recombines TRBV28 with TRBJ2-6, with D possibly TRBD2 on 5 matching bases. Germline CDR1 and CDR2: MDHEN and SYDVKM. This CDR3 region has 19 residues. Trimming shortened V by 5 bases and J by 0 bases, and 20 bases separated the two germline ends.

This chain uses TRBV2 with TRBJ1-2; TRBD1 matches 9 bases. The V gene end was trimmed by 5 bases and the J gene end by 4 bases; junction bases not matched to a gene: 5. CDR1 is SNHLY, CDR2 FYNNEI, per germline. The CDR3 covers 14 residues. Here the CDR3 reads CASSPGQGPYGYTF. DNA of the CDR3: TGTGCCAGCAGTCCGGGACAGGGCCCCTATGGCTACACCTTC.

The chain joins TRBV11-3 to TRBJ2-3, with 7 bases that match TRBD1. Germline V lookup: CDR1 SGHNT, CDR2 YENEEA. Trimming at V came to 5 bases and at J to 5 bases, leaving 7 bases not matched to a gene. The CDR3 covers 14 residues. Written as DNA, the CDR3 is TGTGCCAGCAGCCGGAGGACAGGAGAAGATACGCAGTATTTT. Amino acid sequence: CASSRRTGEDTQYF. Drawing the rest from reference TRBV11-3 and TRBJ2-3, the complete variable domain is EAGVVQSPRYKIIEKKQPVAFWCNPISGHNTLYWYLQNLGQGPELLIRYENEEAVDDSQLPKDRFSAERLKGVDSTLKIQPAELGDSAVYLCASSRRTGEDTQYFGPGTRLTVL.

This chain joins TRBV6-6 and TRBJ1-5, with D hard to call. The germline CDR1 and CDR2 sequences are MNHNY and SVGAGI (reference sequence). The CDR3 has 11 residues. V dropped 7 bases and J dropped 3 bases, with 4 bases sitting between them. The CDR3: CASTNNQPQHF. CDR3 DNA: TGTGCCAGCACAAACAATCAGCCCCAGCATTTT.

This chain joins TRBV7-8 and TRBJ2-7, with 7 nucleotides matching TRBD2. CDR1 and CDR2 from the germline V gene are SGHVS and FQNEAQ. The CDR3 totals 15 residues. V dropped 1 base and J dropped 0; count of bases not matched to a gene: 3. This CDR3 is CASSLGGGSSYEQYF. The CDR3 nucleotides read TGTGCCAGCAGCTTAGGGGGGGGTAGCTCCTACGAGCAGTACTTC.

The rearrangement joins TRBV5-6 to TRBJ1-1, with 9 bases aligning to TRBD1. Trimming removed 0 bases from V and 4 bases from J; junction bases left unmatched: 4. This CDR3 is 15 amino acids long. Germline V lookup: CDR1 SGHDT, CDR2 YYEEEE. CDR3 sequence: CASSLGRQGVTEAFF. Here the CDR3 DNA reads TGTGCCAGCAGCTTGGGCCGACAGGGGGTCACTGAAGCTTTCTTT.